This record looks at one T cell receptor beta chain sequence and its context. Its antigen is unidentified. TCRdb itself ran the RT-PCR reads through MiXCR, one entry per CDR3 protein. The table lists around 580,000 distinct CDR3 sequences, approximately 14% of them singletons. This record comes from a study of response to subunit inactivated influenza vaccine. Study conclusions and caveats: Authors suggested each seasonal influenza vaccination recruits few new T cells.

The CDR3 is made up of 13 amino acids. CDR1 is MNHEY and CDR2 is SMNVEV in the germline V gene (reference sequence). The V and J ends lost 8 bases and 3 bases respectively, with 14 bases between them. Sequencing was performed on PBMCs from blood, taken approximately 13 days after vaccination. This sequence was found in a man aged 50 to 59 who received an inactivated influenza vaccine. The chain combines TRBV27 with TRBJ2-7; D gene ambiguous. CDR3 residues: CASGPYENYEQYF. Here the CDR3 DNA reads TGTGCCAGCGGGCCATACGAGAACTACGAGCAGTACTTC.